This is a list of T cell receptor beta chains from one sample in a study of blood T cell repertoires in COVID-19. The repertoire was sequenced with immunoSEQ multiplex PCR; TCRdb's copy has only in-frame clones and lacks some. The table has approximately 450,000 clones, 75% to 90% seen once; the top ten hold about 1.1%. Material: PBMCs or T cells enriched from blood (not recorded which). These receptors all stem from a man aged 25-45 years who had recovered from COVID-19. Each CDR3 is given with its conserved first and last residue. D genes are given only for firm matches. The size field is filled for only some rows; it gives once, few, many or a size class.

CDR3aa,CDR3nt,j_gene,abundance,d_gene,v_gene
CASSLLGSEKLFF,TGTGCCAGCAGTTTGCTTGGCTCAGAAAAACTGTTTTTT,TRBJ1-4,.,.,TRBV28
CASSLGVSVTYEQYF,TGTGCCAGCAGCTTAGGGGTGAGCGTAACCTACGAGCAGTACTTC,TRBJ2-7,.,.,TRBV11-2
CATQSGTGGYEQYF,TGTGCTACCCAATCCGGGACAGGGGGCTACGAGCAGTACTTC,TRBJ2-7,.,TRBD1,TRBV2
CASSLGGASPLHF,TGTGCCAGCAGCTTGGGGGGGGCCTCACCCCTCCACTTT,TRBJ1-6,.,.,TRBV3-1/TRBV3-2
CASSRRAGRTGELFF,TGTGCCAGCAGCCGTCGAGCGGGACGCACCGGGGAGCTGTTTTTT,TRBJ2-2,.,TRBD2,TRBV3-1/TRBV3-2
CASSFATGPRYEQYF,TGTGCCAGCAGCTTTGCCACAGGGCCGAGGTACGAGCAGTACTTC,TRBJ2-7,.,.,TRBV5-6
CASSSPGTGDYGYTF,TGTGCCAGCAGTTCGCCCGGGACAGGCGACTATGGCTACACCTTC,TRBJ1-2,.,TRBD1,TRBV28
CASSHTSPRQGVQGGYTF,TGCGCCAGCAGCCATACTTCACCTCGACAGGGAGTTCAAGGTGGCTACACCTTC,TRBJ1-2,.,TRBD1,TRBV4-1
CASSFYSGRGDNEQFF,TGTGCCAGCAGCTTTTATAGCGGGCGAGGGGACAATGAGCAGTTCTTC,TRBJ2-1,.,TRBD2,TRBV3-1/TRBV3-2
CAWTPEGPALGNTIYF,TGTGCCTGGACCCCAGAGGGCCCCGCTCTCGGAAACACCATATATTTT,TRBJ1-3,.,.,TRBV30
CASSPGQTGNTIYF,TGTGCCAGCTCACCTGGACAGACTGGAAACACCATATATTTT,TRBJ1-3,.,.,TRBV18
CASSPQRLGTEAFF,TGTGCCAGTAGTCCGCAGCGGCTGGGAACTGAAGCTTTCTTT,TRBJ1-1,.,.,TRBV19
CASSVGHPNYGYTF,TGTGCCAGCAGCGTGGGACACCCCAACTATGGCTACACCTTC,TRBJ1-2,.,.,TRBV28
CASTLMGPETQYF,TGTGCCAGCACCCTGATGGGGCCGGAGACCCAGTACTTC,TRBJ2-5,.,.,TRBV28
CAWCTPPGKGEAFF,TGTGCCTGGTGCACCCCCCCAGGGAAAGGTGAAGCTTTCTTT,TRBJ1-1,.,.,TRBV30
CASMRGIDEQYF,TGTGCCAGTATGAGAGGGATCGACGAGCAGTACTTC,TRBJ2-7,.,.,TRBV28
CASSKSGSTDTQYF,TGTGCCAGCAGCAAATCAGGTAGCACAGATACGCAGTATTTT,TRBJ2-3,.,.,TRBV7-9
CASSPGPVSYTF,TGTGCCAGCTCACCGGGCCCTGTAAGCTACACCTTC,TRBJ1-2,.,.,TRBV18
CASSQWAGNSGNTIYF,TGCGCCAGCAGCCAGTGGGCCGGGAACTCTGGAAACACCATATATTTT,TRBJ1-3,few,.,TRBV4-1
CASSPLPGGGSSYNEQFF,TGTGCCAGCAGCCCCCTTCCCGGAGGCGGGAGCTCCTACAATGAGCAGTTCTTC,TRBJ2-1,.,TRBD2,TRBV7-3
CASSEDRVGTQYF,TGTGCCAGCAGCGAGGACAGGGTTGGTACGCAGTATTTT,TRBJ2-3,once,TRBD1,TRBV5-6
CATSDPDQPQHF,TGTGCCACCAGTGATCCAGATCAGCCCCAGCATTTT,TRBJ1-5,.,.,TRBV24-1
CASSGTLFSEAFF,TGTGCCAGCAGCGGCACATTGTTCTCTGAAGCTTTCTTT,TRBJ1-1,.,.,TRBV5-6
CASSHRGVEQYF,TGTGCCAGCAGCCACCGTGGAGTCGAGCAGTACTTC,TRBJ2-7,.,.,TRBV3-1/TRBV3-2
CASSLLVAGGYEQFF,TGTGCCAGCAGCTTATTGGTAGCGGGAGGGTATGAGCAGTTCTTC,TRBJ2-1,.,TRBD2,TRBV7-8
CASSLVRSSYNEQFF,TGTGCCAGCAGCTTGGTACGTAGCTCCTACAATGAGCAGTTCTTC,TRBJ2-1,.,.,TRBV5-6
CASSLEGASGRAYEQYF,TGTGCCAGCAGCTTGGAAGGGGCCAGCGGGAGGGCCTACGAGCAGTACTTC,TRBJ2-7,.,TRBD2,TRBV5-4
CASSRMEGVGEQYF,TGTGCCAGCAGCCGGATGGAGGGAGTTGGCGAGCAGTACTTC,TRBJ2-7,.,.,TRBV3-1/TRBV3-2
CASSQGTGGIASPLHF,TGTGCCAGCAGCCAGGGGACAGGGGGCATTGCTTCACCCCTCCACTTT,TRBJ1-6,.,TRBD1,TRBV3-1/TRBV3-2
CASSPNRPLGTGELFF,TGTGCCAGCAGCCCCAATAGACCACTAGGCACCGGGGAGCTGTTTTTT,TRBJ2-2,.,.,TRBV3-1/TRBV3-2
CASSLSRDSLYSGNTIYF,TGTGCCAGCAGTCTATCCCGGGACAGTCTTTACTCTGGAAACACCATATATTTT,TRBJ1-3,.,TRBD1,TRBV6-6
CASSLGREAFF,TGTGCCAGCAGTTTGGGTAGGGAGGCTTTCTTT,TRBJ1-1,.,.,TRBV12-3/TRBV12-4
CASSPRPGGSGNTIYF,TGTGCCAGCTCCCCCCGGCCCGGGGGCTCTGGAAACACCATATATTTT,TRBJ1-3,few,.,TRBV18
CSGTTEFEQYF,TGCAGTGGAACTACCGAGTTCGAGCAGTACTTC,TRBJ2-7,.,.,TRBV20-1
CASSLGLTSDTDTQYF,TGTGCCAGCAGCTTAGGGCTGACTAGCGACACAGATACGCAGTATTTT,TRBJ2-3,once,TRBD2,TRBV7-9
CASSSPGQGNYGYTF,TGTGCCAGCAGTTCCCCGGGACAGGGAAACTATGGCTACACCTTC,TRBJ1-2,.,TRBD1,TRBV28